The rows below give T cell receptor beta chains drawn from one sample of a study of OX40 agonist ivuxolimab in advanced cancers. Using immunoSEQ multiplex PCR, the repertoire was profiled, and TCRdb retains in-frame clones only, with some absent. The sample consists of 69,000 or so clones, around 86% of them appearing once. The specimen comprised CD4+ or CD8+ T cells sorted from blood, sampled in a trial of the OX40 agonist ivuxolimab. The receptor set was obtained from an adult with an advanced solid tumor such as melanoma, head and neck, liver or kidney cancer. CDR3s include the opening cysteine and the closing phenylalanine or tryptophan. Fields, in order: V gene, J gene, clone size, D gene, CDR3 protein, CDR3 DNA. A D gene is named only where the DNA matches it firmly. Some rows mark clone size as missing; the rest say once, few, many or name a class of expanded clone.

>TRBV6-1|TRBJ1-4|.|TRBD1
CASSEASQGREKLFF
TGTGCCAGCAGTGAAGCATCACAGGGGCGCGAAAAACTGTTTTTT
>TRBV10-3|TRBJ2-7|.|.
CAISGAGRTDEQYF
TGTGCCATCAGTGGGGCCGGGCGGACGGACGAGCAGTACTTC
>TRBV5-1|TRBJ1-2|.|.
CASSLGGSNGYTF
TGCGCCAGCAGCTTGGGAGGGTCGAATGGCTACACCTTC
>TRBV4-3|TRBJ1-2|.|.
CASSQDNARGLLGYTF
TGCGCCAGCAGCCAAGACAACGCACGCGGCTTGTTGGGCTACACCTTC
>TRBV5-1|TRBJ2-3|.|TRBD2
CASSLGLAVSTDTQYF
TGCGCCAGCAGCTTGGGACTAGCGGTTAGCACAGATACGCAGTATTTT
>TRBV6-5|TRBJ2-3|.|.
CASSFSQITDTQYF
TGTGCCAGCAGTTTTAGTCAAATCACAGATACGCAGTATTTT
>TRBV30|TRBJ2-2|.|.
CAGRVFNTGELFF
TGTGCCGGTCGGGTGTTCAACACCGGGGAGCTGTTTTTT
>TRBV7-6|TRBJ2-3|.|.
CASSPPAARYTQYF
TGTGCCAGCAGCCCCCCGGCAGCGCGATATACGCAGTATTTT
>TRBV4-2|TRBJ1-4|.|.
CASSGNEKLFF
TGTGCCAGCAGCGGCAATGAAAAACTGTTTTTT
>TRBV28|TRBJ2-2|.|.
CASNRYTGELFF
TGTGCCAGCAACAGGTATACCGGGGAGCTGTTTTTT
>TRBV19|TRBJ2-2|.|.
CASSIQRRNTGELFF
TGTGCCAGTAGTATTCAGCGAAGGAACACCGGGGAGCTGTTTTTT
>TRBV19|TRBJ1-2|.|.
CASSIVVTANYGYTF
TGTGCCAGTAGTATAGTCGTGACAGCTAACTATGGCTACACCTTC
>TRBV5-6|TRBJ1-5|.|.
CASSFQGSGNQPQHF
TGTGCCAGCAGCTTTCAGGGGTCGGGCAATCAGCCCCAGCATTTT
>TRBV7-9|TRBJ1-2|.|.
CASTTGTSYGYTF
TGTGCCAGCACCACCGGGACATCCTATGGCTACACCTTC
>TRBV4-2|TRBJ2-1|.|TRBD2
CASSQDRGLAANNEQFF
TGTGCCAGCAGCCAAGATAGGGGACTAGCGGCGAACAATGAGCAGTTCTTC
>TRBV6-6|TRBJ1-6|few|TRBD1
CASSYSRTGDSPLHF
TGTGCCAGCAGTTACTCCCGGACAGGGGATTCACCCCTCCACTTT
>TRBV9|TRBJ2-4|.|TRBD2
CASSALAGGANIQYF
TGTGCCAGCAGCGCTTTAGCGGGAGGGGCAAACATTCAGTACTTC
>TRBV11-1|TRBJ2-2|.|.
CASSLTLERVSTGELFF
TGTGCCAGCAGCTTAACCCTGGAGAGGGTTAGCACCGGGGAGCTGTTTTTT
>TRBV5-4|TRBJ1-3|.|.
CASSLDKGIPSIYF
TGTGCCAGCAGCTTGGATAAGGGCATCCCCTCCATATATTTT
>TRBV23-1|TRBJ2-2|.|.
CASSQFFRTVNTGELFF
TGCGCCAGCAGTCAATTTTTTAGGACAGTGAACACCGGGGAGCTGTTTTTT
>TRBV7-2|TRBJ2-1|.|.
CASSFTISYNEQFF
TGTGCCAGCAGCTTCACCATTTCCTACAATGAGCAGTTCTTC
>TRBV28|TRBJ2-5|.|.
CASSHTGQQETQYF
TGTGCCAGCAGCCACACAGGGCAGCAAGAGACCCAGTACTTC
>TRBV28|TRBJ1-1|.|.
CASSTRGGWSTEAFF
TGTGCCAGCAGTACCCGCGGGGGTTGGTCCACTGAAGCTTTCTTT
>TRBV7-2|TRBJ2-3|.|.
CASSLLGGGVTDTQYF
TGTGCCAGCAGCCTCTTGGGGGGCGGAGTGACAGATACGCAGTATTTT
>TRBV7-2|TRBJ2-2|.|.
CASSLFSTTEPGELFF
TGTGCCAGCAGCTTATTCTCCACAACGGAGCCCGGGGAGCTGTTTTTT
>TRBV10-3|TRBJ2-7|few|.
CAISAETYEQYF
TGTGCCATCAGTGCGGAAACCTACGAGCAGTACTTC